This T cell receptor beta chain was documented in a study of cytomegalovirus exposure and HLA in healthy donors. V was shortened by 4 bases and J by 6 bases, with 13 bases between the two germline ends. The germline gives CDR1 SQVTM, CDR2 ANQGSEA. The CDR3 has 13 amino acids. PCR employed 60 Vbeta and 13 Jbeta primers. Only in-frame clones appear in the TCRdb table, and some are missing; sequencing was by immunoSEQ multiplex PCR. There are around 83,000 clones in the sample; around 80% occur only once, and about 4.5% lies in the top ten. The TCR comes from a male donor in good health and CMV-seropositive. This chain joins TRBV29-1 and TRBJ2-4; perhaps TRBD2 as D (6 bases). The sequencing sample was made of PBMCs. The CDR3 nucleotides are TGCAGCGTTGTGAGGCGGGGCCTAAACATTCAGTACTTC. Encoded protein: CSVVRRGLNIQYF.